The present entry profiles one T cell receptor (beta chain) with its context. The sample originates from a study of blood T cell repertoires in COVID-19. The wider study: Acute and convalescent COVID-19 specimens originated in the United States, Italy and Spain.

CDR3 length: 16 residues. Per germline, CDR1 SGHTA and CDR2 FQGNSA. The V and J ends lost 2 bases and 7 bases, in that order; junction bases with no gene match: 5. Using immunoSEQ multiplex PCR, the repertoire was profiled, and TCRdb retains in-frame clones only, with some absent. The sample carries some 350,000 clones, around 90% recorded once. This chain links TRBV7-2 with TRBJ2-2; 12 bases align to TRBD2. Source material: peripheral blood. The clonotype originates from a woman in her 30s with COVID-19, enrolled during active disease. CDR3 residues: CASSLPSGGAIGELFF. CDR3 nucleotides: TGTGCCAGCAGCTTACCTAGCGGGGGGGCTATCGGGGAGCTGTTTTTT.